This T cell receptor (beta chain) was retrieved from a study of technical replicates of blood from several donors. TCRdb keeps only in-frame clones here, not all; method: immunoSEQ multiplex PCR. Here the sample spans around 83,000 clones, more than 85% being singletons. The length of the CDR3 is 14 residues. CDR1 is SGHDT, CDR2 YYEEEE, per germline. The junction had 6 bases not matched to a gene; V was cut back by 3 bases and J by 3 bases. The sample comprised T cells isolated from PBMCs. The receptor's source is a human donor in good health. Some clones in this sample may be carry-over from other donors' samples. This chain links TRBV5-6 with TRBJ2-7, with 7 nucleotides matching TRBD1. This chain's CDR3 is CASSSDRVLYEQYF. In DNA form, the CDR3 reads TGTGCCAGCAGCTCTGACAGGGTACTCTACGAGCAGTACTTC.